This T cell receptor (beta chain) was retrieved from a study of blood T cell repertoires in COVID-19. Germline values: CDR1 SGHRS, CDR2 YFSETQ. Trimming removed 5 bases from V and 4 bases from J; junction bases left unmatched: 9. This CDR3 comprises 16 residues. Sequencing was performed with immunoSEQ multiplex PCR; in TCRdb, only in-frame clones are kept and a portion is missing. This sample has about 210,000 clones; approximately 80% occur once, and the top ten carry about 8.9%. Sequencing input: PBMCs or T cells enriched from blood (not recorded which). The receptor was isolated from a woman between 45 and 65 years old with acute COVID-19. This chain joins TRBV5-1 and TRBJ1-4; 9 positions agree with TRBD1. The DNA of the CDR3 is TGCGCCAGCAGAATAACAGGGGGCGCAGGTAATGAAAAACTGTTTTTT. It is translated as CASRITGGAGNEKLFF.